The next 5 T cell receptor beta chains were all read from a single sample in a study of T cell repertoires in cytomegalovirus infection. TCRdb used MiXCR to reprocess the reads, holding one entry per CDR3 protein. The sample yields roughly 310,000 distinct CDR3 sequences, 15% to 20% seen once. Sequencing was performed on PBMCs. These receptors were collected from a human donor in good health (CMV status not recorded). Some clones in this sample may be carry-over from other donors' samples.

The chain links TRBV7-2 to TRBJ2-7, with D perhaps assigned TRBD1 or TRBD2 (5 bases each). The germline CDR1 and CDR2 sequences are SGHTA and FQGNSA. The CDR3 is made up of 16 amino acids. V was cut by 1 base and J by 3 bases, with 16 bases left in between. The CDR3 loop reads CASSLGQGALGYEQYF. The CDR3 region has the DNA TGTGCCAGCAGCTTAGGTCAGGGAGCCTTGGGCTACGAGCAGTACTTC.

This sequence joins TRBV28 and TRBJ2-5, with 10 bases fitting TRBD2. The V gene's germline CDR1 is MDHEN and CDR2 SYDVKM. The ends lost 1 base at V and 3 bases at J; junction bases unmatched: 5. This CDR3 spans 16 amino acids. The CDR3 DNA is TGTGCCAGCAGTTTATTGCGGCTAGCGGGGGAAGAGACCCAGTACTTC. Its translation: CASSLLRLAGEETQYF.

Ten or more counts support this clonotype. This chain links TRBV6-6 with TRBJ1-5; no clear D gene. V lost 2 bases and J lost 5, with 13 bases in between. From germline, CDR1 is MNHNY and CDR2 SVGAGI (reference sequence). The CDR3 sequence is 15 residues long. CDR3 coding DNA: TGTGCCAGCAGTTACATAACAGCCTCATATCAGCCCCAGCATTTT. Protein: CASSYITASYQPQHF.

This chain links TRBV4-1 with TRBJ1-5; D not resolved. The CDR3 has 15 residues. Trimming left V 1 base short and J 0 bases short, with 7 bases between. CDR1 is MGHRA and CDR2 is YSYEKL in the germline V gene. This chain's CDR3 is CASSQASYSNQPQHF. CDR3 sequence (DNA): TGCGCCAGCAGCCAAGCGTCTTATAGCAATCAGCCCCAGCATTTT.

J is TRBJ1-1 and V is TRBV4-1; 9 bases match TRBD1. The CDR3 length is 18 residues. Trimming took 1 base from V and 0 from J; bases not matched to a gene: 9. Germline V gives CDR1 MGHRA, CDR2 YSYEKL. CDR3 residues: CASSQVQGAKGLNTEAFF. The CDR3 DNA sequence: TGCGCCAGCAGCCAAGTACAGGGGGCGAAGGGCCTGAACACTGAAGCTTTCTTT.